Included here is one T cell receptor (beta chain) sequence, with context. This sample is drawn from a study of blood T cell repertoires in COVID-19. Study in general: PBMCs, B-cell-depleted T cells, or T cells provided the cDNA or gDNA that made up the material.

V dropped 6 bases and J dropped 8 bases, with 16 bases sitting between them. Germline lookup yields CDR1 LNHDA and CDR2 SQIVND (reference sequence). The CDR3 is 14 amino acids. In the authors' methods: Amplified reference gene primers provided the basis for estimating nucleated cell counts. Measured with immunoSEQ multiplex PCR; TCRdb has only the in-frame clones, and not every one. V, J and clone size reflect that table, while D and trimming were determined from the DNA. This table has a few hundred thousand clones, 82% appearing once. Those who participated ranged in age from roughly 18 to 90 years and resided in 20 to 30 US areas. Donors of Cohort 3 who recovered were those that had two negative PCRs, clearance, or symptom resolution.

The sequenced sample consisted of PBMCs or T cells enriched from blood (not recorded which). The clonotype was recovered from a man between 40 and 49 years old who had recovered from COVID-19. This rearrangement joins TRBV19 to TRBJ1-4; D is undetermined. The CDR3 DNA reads TGTGCCAGTAGGGGCCCGGCTTCCACAGAAAAACTGTTTTTT. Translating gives CASRGPASTEKLFF.